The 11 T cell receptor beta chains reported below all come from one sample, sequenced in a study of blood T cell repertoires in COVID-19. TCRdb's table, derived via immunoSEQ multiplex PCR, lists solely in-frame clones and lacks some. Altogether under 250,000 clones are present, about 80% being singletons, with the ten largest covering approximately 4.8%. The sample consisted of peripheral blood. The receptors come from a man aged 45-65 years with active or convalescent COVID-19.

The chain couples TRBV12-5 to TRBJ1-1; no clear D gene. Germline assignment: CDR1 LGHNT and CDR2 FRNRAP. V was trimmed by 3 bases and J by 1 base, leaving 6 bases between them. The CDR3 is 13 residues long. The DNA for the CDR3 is TGTGCTAGTGGTTTAACGAGGAACACTGAAGCTTTCTTT. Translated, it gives CASGLTRNTEAFF.

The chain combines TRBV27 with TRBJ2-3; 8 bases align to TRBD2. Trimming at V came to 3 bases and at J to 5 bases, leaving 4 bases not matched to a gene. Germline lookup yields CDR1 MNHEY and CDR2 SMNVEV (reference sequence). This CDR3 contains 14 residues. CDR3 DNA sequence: TGTGCCAGCAGTTTCCGGGGGGGCGTAGATACGCAGTATTTT. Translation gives CASSFRGGVDTQYF.

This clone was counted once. The CDR3 nucleotides read TGTGCCTGGACCGACACAGGGTTACGGGGCTACACCTTC. It specifies CAWTDTGLRGYTF. This chain joins TRBV30 and TRBJ1-2, with a possible D match to TRBD1 (6 bases). Germline assignment: CDR1 GTSNPN and CDR2 SVGIG (reference sequence). There are 13 residues in the CDR3. V was pared by 4 bases and J by 8 bases, with 17 bases between.

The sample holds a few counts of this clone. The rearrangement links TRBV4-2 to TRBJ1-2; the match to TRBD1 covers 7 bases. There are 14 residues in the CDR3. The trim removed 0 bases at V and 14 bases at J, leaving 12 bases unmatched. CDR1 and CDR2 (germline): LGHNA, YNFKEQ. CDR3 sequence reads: CASSQDQGDRALTF. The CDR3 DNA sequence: TGTGCCAGCAGCCAAGATCAGGGGGACAGAGCCCTGACCTTC.

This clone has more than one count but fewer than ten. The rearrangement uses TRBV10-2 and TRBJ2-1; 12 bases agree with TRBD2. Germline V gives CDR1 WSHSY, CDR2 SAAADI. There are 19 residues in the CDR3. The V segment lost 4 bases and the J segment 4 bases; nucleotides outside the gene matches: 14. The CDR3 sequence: CASSVPRLAGAHGYNEQFF. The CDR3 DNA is TGCGCCAGCAGTGTCCCTCGACTAGCGGGGGCCCATGGTTACAATGAGCAGTTCTTC.

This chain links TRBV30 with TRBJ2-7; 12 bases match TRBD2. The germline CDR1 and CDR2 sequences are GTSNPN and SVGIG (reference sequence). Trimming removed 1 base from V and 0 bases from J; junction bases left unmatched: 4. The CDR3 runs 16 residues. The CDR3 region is CAWSARTSGVSYEQYF. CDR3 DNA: TGTGCCTGGAGTGCGAGGACTAGCGGGGTCTCCTACGAGCAGTACTTC. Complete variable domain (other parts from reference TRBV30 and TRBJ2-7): SQTIHQWPATLVQPVGSPLSLECTVEGTSNPNLYWYRQAAGRGLQLLFYSVGIGQISSEVPQNLSASRPQDRQFILSSKKLLLSDSGFYLCAWSARTSGVSYEQYFGPGTRLTVT.

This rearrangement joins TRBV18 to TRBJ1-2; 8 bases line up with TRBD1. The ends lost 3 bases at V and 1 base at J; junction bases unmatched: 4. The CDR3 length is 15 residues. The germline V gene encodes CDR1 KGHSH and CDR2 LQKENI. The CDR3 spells CASSPGQGSNYGYTF. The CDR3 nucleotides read TGTGCCAGCTCACCTGGACAGGGAAGTAACTATGGCTACACCTTC.

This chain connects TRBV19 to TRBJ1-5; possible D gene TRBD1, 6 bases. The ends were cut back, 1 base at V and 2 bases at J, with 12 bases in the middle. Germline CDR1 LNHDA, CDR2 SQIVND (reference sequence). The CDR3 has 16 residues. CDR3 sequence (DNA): TGTGCCAGTAGTATAGTAGGGGGTGAGGGCAATCAGCCCCAGCATTTT. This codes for CASSIVGGEGNQPQHF.

The CDR3 region has the DNA TGTGCCAGCTCCCCTGTCCCCGGGGAGCTGTTTTTT. This gives the protein CASSPVPGELFF. The chain recombines TRBV9 with TRBJ2-2; no clear D. CDR1 SGDLS and CDR2 YYNGEE come from the germline V gene. CDR3 length equals 12 residues. Trimming took off 7 bases at V and 6 bases at J, with 10 bases between the two ends.

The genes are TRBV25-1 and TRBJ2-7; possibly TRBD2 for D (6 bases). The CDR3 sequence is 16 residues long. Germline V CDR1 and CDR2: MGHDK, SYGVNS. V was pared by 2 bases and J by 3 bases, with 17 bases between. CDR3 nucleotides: TGTGCCAGCAGTGAAGGGGTTAGGGAGGTCGACTACGAGCAGTACTTC. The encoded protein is CASSEGVREVDYEQYF.

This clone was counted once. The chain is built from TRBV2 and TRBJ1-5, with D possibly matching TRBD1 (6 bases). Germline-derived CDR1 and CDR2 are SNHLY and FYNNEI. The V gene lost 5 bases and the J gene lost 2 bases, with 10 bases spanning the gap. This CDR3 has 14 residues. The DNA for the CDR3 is TGTGCCAGCAGTTACAGGGTAGGCAATCAGCCCCAGCATTTT. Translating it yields CASSYRVGNQPQHF.